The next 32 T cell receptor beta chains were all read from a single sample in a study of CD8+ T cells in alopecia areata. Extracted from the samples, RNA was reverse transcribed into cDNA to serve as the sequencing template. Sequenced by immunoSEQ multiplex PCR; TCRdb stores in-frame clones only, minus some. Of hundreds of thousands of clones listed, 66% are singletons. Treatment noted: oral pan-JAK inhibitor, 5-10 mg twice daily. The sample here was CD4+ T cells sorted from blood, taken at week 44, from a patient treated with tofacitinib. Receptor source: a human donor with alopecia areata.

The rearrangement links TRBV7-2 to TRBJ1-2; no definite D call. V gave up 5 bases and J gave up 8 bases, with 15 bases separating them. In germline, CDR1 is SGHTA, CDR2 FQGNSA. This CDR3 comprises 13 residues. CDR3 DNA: TGTGCCAGCAGCCCGACGCCCGGAGCAGGCTACACCTTC. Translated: CASSPTPGAGYTF.

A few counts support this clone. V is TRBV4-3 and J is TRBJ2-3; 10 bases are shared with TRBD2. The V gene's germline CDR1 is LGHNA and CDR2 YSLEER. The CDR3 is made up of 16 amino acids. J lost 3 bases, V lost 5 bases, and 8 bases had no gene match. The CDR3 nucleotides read TGCGCCAGCAGCGGTAGCGGGGGGCGTACTACAGATACGCAGTATTTT. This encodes CASSGSGGRTTDTQYF.

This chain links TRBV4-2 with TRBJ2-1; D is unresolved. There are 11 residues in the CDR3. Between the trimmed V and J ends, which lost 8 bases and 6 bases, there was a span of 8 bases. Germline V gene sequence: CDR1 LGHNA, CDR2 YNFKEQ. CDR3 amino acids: CASGFVNEQFF. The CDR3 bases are TGTGCCAGCGGATTCGTCAATGAGCAGTTCTTC.

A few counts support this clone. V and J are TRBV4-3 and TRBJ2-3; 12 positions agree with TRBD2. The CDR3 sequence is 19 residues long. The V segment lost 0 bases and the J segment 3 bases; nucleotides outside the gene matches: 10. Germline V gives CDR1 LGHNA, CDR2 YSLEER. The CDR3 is CASSQDLWRLAGETDTQYF. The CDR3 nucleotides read TGCGCCAGCAGCCAAGACCTCTGGAGACTAGCGGGGGAAACAGATACGCAGTATTTT.

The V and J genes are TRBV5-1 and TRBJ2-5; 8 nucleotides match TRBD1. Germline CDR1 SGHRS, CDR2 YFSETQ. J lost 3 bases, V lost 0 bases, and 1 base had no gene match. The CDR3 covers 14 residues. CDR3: CASSLGDRKETQYF. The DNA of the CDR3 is TGCGCCAGCAGCTTGGGGGACAGGAAAGAGACCCAGTACTTC.

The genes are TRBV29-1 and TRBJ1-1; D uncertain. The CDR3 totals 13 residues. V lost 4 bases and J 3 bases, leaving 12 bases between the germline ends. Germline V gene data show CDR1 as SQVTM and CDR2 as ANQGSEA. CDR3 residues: CSVGRLLDTEAFF. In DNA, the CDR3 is TGCAGCGTTGGGAGGCTTTTGGACACTGAAGCTTTCTTT. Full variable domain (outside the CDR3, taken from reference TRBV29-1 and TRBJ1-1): SAVISQKPSRDICQRGTSLTIQCQVDSQVTMMFWYRQQPGQSLTLIATANQGSEATYESGFVIDKFPISRPNLTFSTLTVSNMSPEDSSIYLCSVGRLLDTEAFFGQGTRLTVV.

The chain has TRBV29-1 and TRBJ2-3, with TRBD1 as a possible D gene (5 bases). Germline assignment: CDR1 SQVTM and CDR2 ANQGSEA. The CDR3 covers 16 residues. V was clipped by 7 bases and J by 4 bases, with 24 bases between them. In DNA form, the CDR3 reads TGCAGCGCCCAAAGCCCGCAGGGTACTTTTTCAGATACGCAGTATTTT. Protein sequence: CSAQSPQGTFSDTQYF.

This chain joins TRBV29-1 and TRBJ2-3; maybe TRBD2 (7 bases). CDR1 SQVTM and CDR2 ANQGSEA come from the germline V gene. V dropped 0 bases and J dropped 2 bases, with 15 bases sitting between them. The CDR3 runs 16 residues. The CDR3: CSVEDGRGAFTDTQYF. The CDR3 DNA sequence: TGCAGCGTTGAAGATGGCCGGGGGGCTTTCACAGATACGCAGTATTTT.

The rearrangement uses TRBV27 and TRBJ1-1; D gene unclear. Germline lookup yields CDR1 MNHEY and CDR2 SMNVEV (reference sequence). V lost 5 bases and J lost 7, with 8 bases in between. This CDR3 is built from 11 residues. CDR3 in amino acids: CASSRAGEAFF. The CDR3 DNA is TGTGCCAGCAGTAGGGCAGGTGAAGCTTTCTTT.

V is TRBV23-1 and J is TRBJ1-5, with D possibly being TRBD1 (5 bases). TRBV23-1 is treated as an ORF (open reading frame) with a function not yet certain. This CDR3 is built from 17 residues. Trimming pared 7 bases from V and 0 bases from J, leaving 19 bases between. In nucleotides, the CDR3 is TGCGCCAGCATAGTAACGGGACGACTTTATAGCAATCAGCCCCAGCATTTT. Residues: CASIVTGRLYSNQPQHF.

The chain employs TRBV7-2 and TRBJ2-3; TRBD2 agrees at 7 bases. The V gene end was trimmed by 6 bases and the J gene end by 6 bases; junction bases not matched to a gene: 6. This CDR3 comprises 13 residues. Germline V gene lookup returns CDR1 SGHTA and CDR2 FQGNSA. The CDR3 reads CASRELASDTQYF. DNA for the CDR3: TGTGCCAGCAGAGAACTAGCGTCGGATACGCAGTATTTT.

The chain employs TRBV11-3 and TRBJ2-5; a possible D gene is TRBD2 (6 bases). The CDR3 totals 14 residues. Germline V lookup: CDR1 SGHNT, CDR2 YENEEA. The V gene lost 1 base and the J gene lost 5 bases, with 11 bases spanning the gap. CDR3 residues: CASSLGRVDETQYF. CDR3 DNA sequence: TGTGCCAGCAGCTTAGGGAGGGTCGACGAGACCCAGTACTTC.

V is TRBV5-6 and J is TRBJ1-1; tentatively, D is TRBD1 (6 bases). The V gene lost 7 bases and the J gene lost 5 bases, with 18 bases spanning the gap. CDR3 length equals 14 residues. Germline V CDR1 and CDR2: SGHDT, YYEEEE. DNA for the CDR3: TGTGCCAGCCAAGAGCAGGGGACGCGGACTGAAGCTTTCTTT. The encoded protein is CASQEQGTRTEAFF. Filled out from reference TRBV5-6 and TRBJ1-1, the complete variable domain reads DAGVTQSPTHLIKTRGQQVTLRCSPKSGHDTVSWYQQALGQGPQFIFQYYEEEERQRGNFPDRFSGHQFPNYSSELNVNALLLGDSALYLCASQEQGTRTEAFFGQGTRLTVV.

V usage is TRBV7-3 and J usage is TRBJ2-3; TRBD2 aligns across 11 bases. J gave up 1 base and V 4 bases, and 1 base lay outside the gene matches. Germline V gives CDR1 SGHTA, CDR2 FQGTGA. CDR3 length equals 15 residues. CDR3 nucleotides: TGTGCCAGCAGCTCGGGACTAGCGGGCACAGATACGCAGTATTTT. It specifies CASSSGLAGTDTQYF.

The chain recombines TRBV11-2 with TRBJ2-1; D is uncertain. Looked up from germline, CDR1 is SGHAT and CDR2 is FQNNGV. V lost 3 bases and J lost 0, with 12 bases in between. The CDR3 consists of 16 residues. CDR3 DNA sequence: TGTGCCAGCAGCTTGGAGCCGTATAGCTCCTACAATGAGCAGTTCTTC. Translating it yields CASSLEPYSSYNEQFF.

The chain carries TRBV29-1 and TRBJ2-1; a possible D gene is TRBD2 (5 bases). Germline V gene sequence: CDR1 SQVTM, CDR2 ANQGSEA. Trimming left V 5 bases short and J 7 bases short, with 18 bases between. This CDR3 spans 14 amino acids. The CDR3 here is CSVRGPSERNEQFF. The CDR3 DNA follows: TGCAGCGTTAGAGGGCCATCCGAGAGGAATGAGCAGTTCTTC.

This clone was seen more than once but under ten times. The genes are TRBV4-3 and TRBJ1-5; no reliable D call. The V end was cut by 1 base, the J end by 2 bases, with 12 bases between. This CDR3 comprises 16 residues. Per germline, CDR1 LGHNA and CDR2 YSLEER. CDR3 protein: CASSQVLDVRNQPQHF. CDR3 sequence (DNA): TGCGCCAGCAGCCAAGTTTTGGACGTACGCAATCAGCCCCAGCATTTT.

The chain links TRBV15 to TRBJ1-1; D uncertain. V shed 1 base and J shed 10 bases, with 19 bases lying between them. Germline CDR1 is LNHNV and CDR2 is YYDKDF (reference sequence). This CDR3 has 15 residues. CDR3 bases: TGTGCCACCAGCAGAGGTTTGGGTGCTGACATGGTAGCTTTCTTT. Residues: CATSRGLGADMVAFF.

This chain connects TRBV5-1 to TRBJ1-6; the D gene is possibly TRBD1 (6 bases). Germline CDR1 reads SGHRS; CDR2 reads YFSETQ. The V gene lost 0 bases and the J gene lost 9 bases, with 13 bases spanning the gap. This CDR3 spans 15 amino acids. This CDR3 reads CASSLDQGLGSPLHF. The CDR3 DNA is TGCGCCAGCAGCTTGGATCAGGGGCTGGGTTCACCCCTCCACTTT. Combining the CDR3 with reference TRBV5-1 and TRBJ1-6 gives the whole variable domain KAGVTQTPRYLIKTRGQQVTLSCSPISGHRSVSWYQQTPGQGLQFLFEYFSETQRNKGNFPGRFSGRQFSNSRSEMNVSTLELGDSALYLCASSLDQGLGSPLHFGNGTRLTVT.

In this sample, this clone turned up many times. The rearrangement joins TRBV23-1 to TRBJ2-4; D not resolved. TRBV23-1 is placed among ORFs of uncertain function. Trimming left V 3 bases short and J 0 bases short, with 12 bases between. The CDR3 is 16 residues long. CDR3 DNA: TGCGCCAGCAGTCATTACGGCCCCCTAGCCAAAAACATTCAGTACTTC. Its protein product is CASSHYGPLAKNIQYF.

The CDR3 sequence is CASSSPAGYGYTF. DNA of the CDR3: TGTGCCAGCAGTTCCCCCGCCGGTTATGGCTACACCTTC. V and J are TRBV27 and TRBJ1-2, with unresolved D. The CDR3 extends over 13 amino acids. Between the trimmed V and J ends, which lost 4 bases and 5 bases, there was a span of 11 bases. Germline assignment: CDR1 MNHEY and CDR2 SMNVEV (reference sequence).

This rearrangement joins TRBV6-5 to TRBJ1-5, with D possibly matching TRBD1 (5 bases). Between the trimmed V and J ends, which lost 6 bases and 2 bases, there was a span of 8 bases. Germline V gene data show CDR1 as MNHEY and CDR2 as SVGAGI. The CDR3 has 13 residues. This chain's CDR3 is CASREQGNQPQHF. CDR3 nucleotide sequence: TGTGCCAGCAGGGAACAGGGCAATCAGCCCCAGCATTTT.

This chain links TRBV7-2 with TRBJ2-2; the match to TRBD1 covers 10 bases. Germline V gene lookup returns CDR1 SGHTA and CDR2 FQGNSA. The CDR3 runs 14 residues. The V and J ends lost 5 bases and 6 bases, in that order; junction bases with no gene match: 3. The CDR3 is CASSAGTGAGELFF. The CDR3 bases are TGTGCCAGCAGCGCCGGGACAGGGGCCGGGGAGCTGTTTTTT.

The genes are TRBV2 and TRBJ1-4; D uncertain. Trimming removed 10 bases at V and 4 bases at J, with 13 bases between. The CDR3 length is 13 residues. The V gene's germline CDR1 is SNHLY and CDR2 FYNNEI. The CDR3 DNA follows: TGTGCCACCCGGTCGGACTATAATGAAAAACTGTTTTTT. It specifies CATRSDYNEKLFF.

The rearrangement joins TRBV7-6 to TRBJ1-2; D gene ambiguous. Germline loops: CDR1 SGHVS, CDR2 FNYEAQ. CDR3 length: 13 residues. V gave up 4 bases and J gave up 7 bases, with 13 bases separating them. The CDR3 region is CASSYNDRAGYTF. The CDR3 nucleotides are TGTGCCAGCAGCTACAACGATCGGGCTGGCTACACCTTC.

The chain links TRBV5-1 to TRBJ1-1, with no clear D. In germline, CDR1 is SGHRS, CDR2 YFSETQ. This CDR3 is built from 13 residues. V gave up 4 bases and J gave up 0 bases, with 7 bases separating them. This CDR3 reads CASSVQLNTEAFF. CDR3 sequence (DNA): TGCGCCAGCAGCGTACAATTGAACACTGAAGCTTTCTTT.

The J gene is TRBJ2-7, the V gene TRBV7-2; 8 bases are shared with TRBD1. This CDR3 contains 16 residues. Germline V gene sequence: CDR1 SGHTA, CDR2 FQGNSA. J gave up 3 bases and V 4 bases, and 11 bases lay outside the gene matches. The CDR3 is CASSSPQGAIVYEQYF. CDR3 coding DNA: TGTGCCAGCAGCTCGCCCCAGGGGGCAATTGTCTACGAGCAGTACTTC.

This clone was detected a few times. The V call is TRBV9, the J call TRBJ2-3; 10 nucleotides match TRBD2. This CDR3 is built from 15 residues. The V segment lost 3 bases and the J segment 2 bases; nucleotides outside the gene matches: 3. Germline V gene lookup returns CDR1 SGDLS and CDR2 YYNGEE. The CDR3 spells CASSELAGATDTQYF. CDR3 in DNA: TGTGCCAGCAGCGAGCTAGCGGGGGCCACAGATACGCAGTATTTT. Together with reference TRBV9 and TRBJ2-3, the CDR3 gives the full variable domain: DSGVTQTPKHLITATGQRVTLRCSPRSGDLSVYWYQQSLDQGLQFLIQYYNGEERAKGNILERFSAQQFPDLHSELNLSSLELGDSALYFCASSELAGATDTQYFGPGTRLTVL.

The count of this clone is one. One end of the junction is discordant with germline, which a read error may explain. DNA of the CDR3: TGCGCCAGCAGCCAAGAGGGGACCAGGGTGGGCACTGAAGCTTTCTTT. It translates to CASSQEGTRVGTEAFF. V gene TRBV7-2 combines with J gene TRBJ1-1; TRBD1 is a possible D gene (5 bases). The CDR3 is made up of 16 amino acids. Looked up from germline, CDR1 is SGHTA and CDR2 is FQGNSA. Supplemented by reference TRBV7-2 and TRBJ1-1, the full variable domain reads GAGVSQSPSNKVTEKGKDVELRCDPISGHTALYWYRQSLGQGLEFLIYFQGNSAPDKSGLPSDRFSAERTGGSVSTLTIQRTQQEDSAVYLCASSQEGTRVGTEAFFGQGTRLTVV.

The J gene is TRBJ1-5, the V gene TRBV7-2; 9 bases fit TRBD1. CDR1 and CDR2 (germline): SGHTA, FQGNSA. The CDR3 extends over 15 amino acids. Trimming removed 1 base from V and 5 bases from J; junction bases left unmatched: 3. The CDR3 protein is CASSLVGTGHQPQHF. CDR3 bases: TGTGCCAGCAGCTTAGTTGGGACAGGGCATCAGCCCCAGCATTTT.

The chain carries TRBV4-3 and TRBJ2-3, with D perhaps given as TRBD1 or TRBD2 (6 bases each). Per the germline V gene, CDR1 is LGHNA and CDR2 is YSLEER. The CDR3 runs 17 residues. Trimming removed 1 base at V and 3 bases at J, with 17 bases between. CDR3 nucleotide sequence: TGCGCCAGCAGCCAAGGGACGGGGGCGCAGGGTACAGATACGCAGTATTTT. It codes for CASSQGTGAQGTDTQYF.

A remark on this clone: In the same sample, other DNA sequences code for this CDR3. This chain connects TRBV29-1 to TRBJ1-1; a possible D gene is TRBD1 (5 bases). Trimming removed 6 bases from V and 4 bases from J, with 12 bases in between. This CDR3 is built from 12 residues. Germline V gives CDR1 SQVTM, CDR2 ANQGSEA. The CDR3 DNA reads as TGCAGCGTGGGGGAGGGAGGCACTGAAGCTTTCTTT. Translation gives CSVGEGGTEAFF.